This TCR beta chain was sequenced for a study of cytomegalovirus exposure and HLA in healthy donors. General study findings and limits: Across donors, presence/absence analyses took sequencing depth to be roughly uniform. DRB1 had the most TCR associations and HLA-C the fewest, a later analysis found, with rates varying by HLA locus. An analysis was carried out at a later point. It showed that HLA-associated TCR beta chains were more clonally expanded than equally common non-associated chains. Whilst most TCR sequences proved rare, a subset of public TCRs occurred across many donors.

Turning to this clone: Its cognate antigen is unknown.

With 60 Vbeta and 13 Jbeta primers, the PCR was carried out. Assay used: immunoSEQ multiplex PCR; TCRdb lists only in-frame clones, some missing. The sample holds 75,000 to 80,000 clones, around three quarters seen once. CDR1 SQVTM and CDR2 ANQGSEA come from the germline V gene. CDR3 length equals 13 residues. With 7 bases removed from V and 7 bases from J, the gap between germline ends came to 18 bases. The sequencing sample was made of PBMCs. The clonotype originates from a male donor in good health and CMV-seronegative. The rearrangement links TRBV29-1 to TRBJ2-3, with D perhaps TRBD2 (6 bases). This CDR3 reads CSAPGPGGYTQYF. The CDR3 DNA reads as TGCAGCGCACCGGGACCCGGGGGATATACGCAGTATTTT.